This T cell receptor beta chain appears in the sequencing data of a study of T cell responses to AZD1222 COVID-19 vaccine. Overall study results and limits: Reports say nearly half of spike-specific TCRs go after unmutated variant regions. Sampling captured repertoires only after the peak T cell response.

Deletions cut 3 bases from V and 10 bases from J, with 11 bases between. The CDR3 sequence is 13 residues long. CDR1 and CDR2 (germline): SGHNT, YYREEE (reference sequence). As regards this clone: Its antigen is unidentified.

Method: immunoSEQ multiplex PCR; TCRdb's copy keeps in-frame clones and lacks some. In the table there are roughly 130,000 clones, around 90% of which are singletons. The source of this sequence is an adult in good health. The material sequenced was peripheral blood, taken on day 0 of AZD1222 vaccination. The chain is built from TRBV5-4 and TRBJ1-6, with a weak D call TRBD1 (5 bases). The CDR3 here is CASSSWGISPLHF. The CDR3 nucleotides read TGTGCCAGCAGCTCTTGGGGCATCTCACCCCTCCACTTT.